A single sample gave rise to the 26 T cell receptor beta chains below, sequenced in a study of blood T cells in healthy people across ages. Sample-barcoded 5' priming and a J-beta primer mix drove a second PCR of 7 to 11 cycles. TCRdb re-called the 5' RACE reads through MiXCR, storing one row per CDR3 protein. The sample holds 660,000 or so distinct CDR3 sequences, roughly 50% seen once. The sequenced sample was blood. Source of these receptors: a man in his fifties or sixties in good health.

The rearrangement uses TRBV4-2 and TRBJ2-3; maybe TRBD2 (6 bases). The CDR3 covers 19 residues. Between the trimmed V and J ends, which lost 0 bases and 0 bases, there was a span of 19 bases. The germline V gene has CDR1 LGHNA and CDR2 YNFKEQ. The CDR3 DNA follows: TGTGCCAGCAGCCAAGATAGGAGGGGTAGCCCGACCAGCACAGATACGCAGTATTTT. Its translation: CASSQDRRGSPTSTDTQYF.

The chain carries TRBV7-2 and TRBJ1-5; TRBD1 aligns across 7 bases. CDR3 size: 13 residues. Trimming took 5 bases from V and 7 from J; bases not matched to a gene: 5. Germline CDR1 reads SGHTA; CDR2 reads FQGNSA. The DNA for the CDR3 is TGTGCCAGCAGCCCTGACAGGGTACAGCCCCAGCATTTT. Encoded protein: CASSPDRVQPQHF.

The chain carries TRBV2 and TRBJ2-4; D is undetermined. The V gene's germline CDR1 is SNHLY and CDR2 FYNNEI. Trimming took 6 bases from V and 8 from J, leaving 11 bases between them. CDR3 size: 12 residues. The CDR3 coding sequence is TGTGCCAGCAGCTCCCGACGGGACATTCAGTACTTC. Encoded protein: CASSSRRDIQYF.

This clonotype was counted a single time. The chain recombines TRBV14 with TRBJ2-1, with D perhaps TRBD1 (5 bases). The DNA end is more similar to TRBJ2-7, so the J call may be wrong. CDR3 size: 17 residues. Germline V gene data show CDR1 as SGHDN and CDR2 as FVKESK. In nucleotides, the CDR3 is TGTGCCAGCAGCCAAGAAGGGTGTGCAGGGTCGGGCTACGAGCAGTACTTC. It codes for CASSQEGCAGSGYEQYF.

The V call is TRBV19, the J call TRBJ2-5, with D hard to call. From germline, CDR1 is LNHDA and CDR2 SQIVND (reference sequence). V lost 0 bases and J lost 4, with 3 bases in between. The CDR3 runs to 12 residues. The CDR3 region is CASSIDRETQYF. CDR3 DNA sequence: TGTGCCAGTAGTATAGATCGAGAGACCCAGTACTTC. Full variable domain (rest looked up from reference TRBV19 and TRBJ2-5): DGGITQSPKYLFRKEGQNVTLSCEQNLNHDAMYWYRQDPGQGLRLIYYSQIVNDFQKGDIAEGYSVSREKKESFPLTVTSAQKNPTAFYLCASSIDRETQYFGPGTRLLVL.

The CDR3 DNA is TGTGCCAGCAGCCAAGAATTTGGGGTTCGGGATACGCAGTATTTT. This translates into CASSQEFGVRDTQYF. The chain carries TRBV3-1 and TRBJ2-3, with unresolved D. The CDR3 runs to 15 residues. CDR1 and CDR2 (germline): LGHDT, YNNKEL (reference sequence). The ends were cut back, 0 bases at V and 6 bases at J, with 13 bases in the middle.

The chain uses TRBV28 and TRBJ2-4, with D perhaps assigned TRBD1 or TRBD2 (5 bases each). The DNA matches TRBJ2-7 better at its end, which makes the J call doubtful. The CDR3 extends over 16 amino acids. From germline, CDR1 is MDHEN and CDR2 SYDVKM. The CDR3 nucleotides read TGTGCCAGCAGACCCGATCGACTACTGGGGCGCCACGAGCAGTACTTC. This sequence encodes CASRPDRLLGRHEQYF.

The V and J genes are TRBV10-3 and TRBJ1-4, with 7 bases fitting TRBD1. J was trimmed by 3 bases and V by 3 bases; bases with no gene match: 4. Germline values: CDR1 ENHRY, CDR2 SYGVKD. CDR3 length equals 15 residues. The CDR3 region is CAISEDRDANEKLFF. CDR3 DNA: TGTGCCATCAGTGAAGACAGGGATGCTAATGAAAAACTGTTTTTT.

V and J are TRBV5-1 and TRBJ1-6, with 8 bases fitting TRBD1. The CDR3 covers 16 residues. The germline CDR1 and CDR2 sequences are SGHRS and YFSETQ. Losses at the gene ends were 3 bases for V and 3 bases for J; bases not matched to a gene: 5. The CDR3 loop is CASSSGQGSYNSPLHF. CDR3 in DNA: TGCGCCAGCAGCTCCGGACAGGGCAGCTATAATTCACCCCTCCACTTT.

V usage is TRBV12-3 or TRBV12-4 and J usage is TRBJ2-5; a possible D gene is TRBD2 (7 bases). CDR3 length equals 16 residues. The V end was cut by 0 bases, the J end by 5 bases, with 16 bases between. The CDR3 reads CASSLAGGRLGETQYF. The CDR3 bases are TGTGCCAGCAGTTTAGCGGGGGGGCGGCTGGGGGAGACCCAGTACTTC.

The sample holds a few counts of this clonotype. This chain uses TRBV5-1 with TRBJ2-7; 7 nucleotides line up with TRBD1. Germline CDR1 reads SGHRS; CDR2 reads YFSETQ. With 1 base clipped from V and 2 bases from J, the junction kept 9 bases outside the gene matches. The CDR3 runs to 16 residues. CDR3 sequence: CASSLRAGTATYEQYF. For the CDR3, the DNA is TGCGCCAGCAGCTTGAGGGCCGGGACAGCCACCTACGAGCAGTACTTC.

The chain joins TRBV7-9 to TRBJ2-3; unclear D gene. Trimming cost V 5 bases and J 0 bases, with 9 bases left between them. There are 14 residues in the CDR3. Germline loops: CDR1 SEHNR, CDR2 FQNEAQ (reference sequence). As DNA, the CDR3 is TGTGCCAGCAGCCTACATTCCAGCACAGATACGCAGTATTTT. As protein: CASSLHSSTDTQYF.

This clonotype is a singleton in its sample. This chain connects TRBV6-2 or TRBV6-3 to TRBJ1-2; D is unclear. Trimming pared 4 bases from V and 8 bases from J, leaving 11 bases between. Looked up from germline, CDR1 is MNHEY and CDR2 is SVGEGT. CDR3 length equals 12 residues. The CDR3 reads CASSSPLRGYTF. DNA for the CDR3: TGTGCCAGCAGTTCTCCCCTGAGGGGCTACACCTTC.

In its sample, this clonotype was seen a few times. This chain connects TRBV18 to TRBJ2-4; TRBD1 matches at 8 bases. TRBJ2-7 explains the end of the DNA better; the J call may be wrong. Germline V lookup: CDR1 KGHSH, CDR2 LQKENI. This CDR3 is built from 15 residues. The CDR3 bases are TGTGCCAGCTCACCCCGACAGGGGCTTTCGTACGAGCAGTACTTC. It codes for CASSPRQGLSYEQYF.

The V and J genes are TRBV27 and TRBJ1-4; D gene unclear. Looked up from germline, CDR1 is MNHEY and CDR2 is SMNVEV (reference sequence). The CDR3 extends over 16 amino acids. V lost 7 bases and J 0 bases, leaving 15 bases between the germline ends. The CDR3, as DNA: TGTGCCAGCAAAACACGGAGGGATGCAACTAATGAAAAACTGTTTTTT. Amino acid sequence: CASKTRRDATNEKLFF.

J is TRBJ2-5 and V is TRBV5-1, with 9 bases that match TRBD1. The V segment lost 4 bases and the J segment 4 bases; nucleotides outside the gene matches: 8. Germline V gene data show CDR1 as SGHRS and CDR2 as YFSETQ. This CDR3 is built from 15 residues. The CDR3 region is CASSTGTGLGETQYF. CDR3 sequence (DNA): TGCGCCAGCAGCACCGGGACAGGGTTAGGAGAGACCCAGTACTTC.

This clonotype was recorded a few times. V is TRBV7-9 and J is TRBJ2-5; D not certain. Trimming pared 5 bases from V and 1 base from J, leaving 8 bases between. The length of the CDR3 is 13 residues. Per the germline V gene, CDR1 is SEHNR and CDR2 is FQNEAQ (reference sequence). The CDR3 region has the DNA TGTGCCAGCAGCCGCGTCGCCCAAGAGACCCAGTACTTC. As protein: CASSRVAQETQYF.

V and J are TRBV7-9 and TRBJ2-1; 10 nucleotides align to TRBD2. V lost 4 bases to trimming and J lost 3 bases; unmatched junction nucleotides: 6. Germline-derived CDR1 and CDR2 are SEHNR and FQNEAQ (reference sequence). The CDR3 is 16 amino acids. The DNA of the CDR3 is TGTGCCAGCAGCTCACAGAGGACTAGCGGCTACAATGAGCAGTTCTTC. This sequence encodes CASSSQRTSGYNEQFF.

Concerning this clonotype itself: This may come from a read error, since a much larger clone is one base off. In DNA form, the CDR3 reads TGTGCCAGCGGTTACACAGATACGCAGTATTTT. Encoded protein: CASGYTDTQYF. V usage is TRBV12-3 or TRBV12-4 and J usage is TRBJ2-3; D is undetermined. V was trimmed by 8 bases and J by 2 bases, leaving 5 bases between them. This CDR3 has 11 amino acids.

In this sample, this clonotype turned up many times. CDR3 sequence reads: CSVEDRGHQETQYF. In DNA, the CDR3 is TGCAGCGTTGAAGACAGGGGGCATCAAGAGACCCAGTACTTC. This chain links TRBV29-1 with TRBJ2-5, with 8 bases matching TRBD1. Germline V gives CDR1 SQVTM, CDR2 ANQGSEA. The CDR3 extends over 14 amino acids. Trimming cost V 0 bases and J 2 bases; bases outside gene matches: 2.

V and J are TRBV10-3 and TRBJ1-1; D ambiguous. The V gene lost 1 base and the J gene lost 3 bases, with 12 bases spanning the gap. The CDR3 totals 15 residues. The germline gives CDR1 ENHRY, CDR2 SYGVKD. CDR3 coding DNA: TGTGCCATCAGTGAGTTGGCAGTCAAGGACACTGAAGCTTTCTTT. Translation gives CAISELAVKDTEAFF.

CDR3 protein: CASSQASGGAFGEQFF. CDR3 nucleotides: TGCGCCAGCAGCCAAGCCAGCGGGGGGGCTTTTGGTGAGCAGTTCTTC. The genes are TRBV4-1 and TRBJ2-1; 10 bases match TRBD2. The CDR3 has 16 amino acids. V gave up 1 base and J gave up 9 bases; unmatched junction bases: 9. Germline lookup yields CDR1 MGHRA and CDR2 YSYEKL.

The chain links TRBV29-1 to TRBJ2-4; TRBD2 agrees at 14 bases. This CDR3 is 16 amino acids long. Trimming cost V 6 bases and J 3 bases; bases outside gene matches: 7. Germline loops: CDR1 SQVTM, CDR2 ANQGSEA. The CDR3 bases are TGCAGCGTCCGGACTAGCGGGGGGCCGGGCAAAAACATTCAGTACTTC. Amino acids: CSVRTSGGPGKNIQYF.

The table lists this clonotype with a few counts. The chain is built from TRBV12-3 or TRBV12-4 and TRBJ2-5; no firm D call. Trimming pared 2 bases from V and 9 bases from J, leaving 10 bases between. This CDR3 has 12 residues. The CDR3 nucleotides read TGTGCCAGCAGTTTATCCAGTTCGGCCCAGTACTTC. It codes for CASSLSSSAQYF.

The CDR3 nucleotides read TGTGCCAGCAGTTACGTGAGGGGCAATCAGCCCCAGCATTTT. The encoded protein is CASSYVRGNQPQHF. The V call is TRBV6-2 or TRBV6-3, the J call TRBJ1-5; D gene uncertain. CDR3 length: 14 amino acids. CDR1 and CDR2 from the germline V gene are MNHEY and SVGEGT. Trimming left V 2 bases short and J 2 bases short, with 7 bases between.

This clonotype has ten or more counts. The V call is TRBV7-9, the J call TRBJ2-1; 7 positions match TRBD1. CDR1 and CDR2 (germline): SEHNR, FQNEAQ (reference sequence). Unmatched junction bases numbered 17, after V lost 0 bases and J lost 15 bases. There are 16 residues in the CDR3. The CDR3 DNA sequence: TGTGCCAGCAGCTTAGCGGGACAGTCTATCCCCTCTAAACCGTTCTTC. It is translated as CASSLAGQSIPSKPFF.